The 21 T cell receptor beta chains listed next were all sequenced from one sample in a study of cytomegalovirus exposure and HLA in healthy donors. PCR amplification relied on 60 Vbeta primers (plus 13 Jbeta primers). Method: immunoSEQ multiplex PCR; TCRdb's copy keeps in-frame clones and lacks some. The sample yields approximately 200,000 clones, around 85% seen once. Sample: PBMCs. The receptors shown here come from a woman between 45 and 60 years old in good health and CMV-seronegative.

The chain employs TRBV7-2 and TRBJ1-1; D is unclear. CDR1 and CDR2 from the germline V gene are SGHTA and FQGNSA. Trimming shortened V by 1 base and J by 4 bases, and 7 bases separated the two germline ends. The CDR3 extends over 13 amino acids. CDR3 nucleotide sequence: TGTGCCAGCAGCTTAGAACTCTCCACTGAAGCTTTCTTT. As protein: CASSLELSTEAFF.

The chain employs TRBV6-1 and TRBJ2-7; TRBD2 aligns across 12 bases. The CDR3 is 14 amino acids. Per germline, CDR1 MNHNS and CDR2 SASEGT. The junction had 2 bases not matched to a gene; V was cut back by 5 bases and J by 3 bases. The CDR3 coding sequence is TGTGCCAGCAGTTCGACTAGCGGGGGCTACGAGCAGTACTTC. The encoded protein is CASSSTSGGYEQYF.

This chain joins TRBV7-2 and TRBJ1-2; D gene unclear. CDR3 length equals 14 residues. Germline lookup yields CDR1 SGHTA and CDR2 FQGNSA. V shed 1 base and J shed 0 bases, with 6 bases lying between them. CDR3 DNA sequence: TGTGCCAGCAGCTTAGGGCGGACTAACTATGGCTACACCTTC. Translated: CASSLGRTNYGYTF.

The J gene is TRBJ2-7, the V gene TRBV2; possibly TRBD1 for D (6 bases). From germline, CDR1 is SNHLY and CDR2 FYNNEI. The V end lost 7 bases, the J end lost 2 bases, and 15 bases lay between the germline ends. This CDR3 is built from 14 residues. The CDR3 DNA follows: TGTGCCAGCACTAGGACAGCCACTACCTACGAGCAGTACTTC. Translating gives CASTRTATTYEQYF.

This chain connects TRBV5-4 to TRBJ2-3; 7 nucleotides line up with TRBD2. The junction had 7 bases not matched to a gene; V was cut back by 2 bases and J by 4 bases. The CDR3 spans 15 residues. Germline assignment: CDR1 SGHNT and CDR2 YYREEE (reference sequence). The CDR3 is CASSFGSGEADTQYF. Here the CDR3 DNA reads TGTGCCAGCAGCTTCGGGAGCGGGGAGGCAGATACGCAGTATTTT.

The chain has TRBV6-4 and TRBJ1-1; TRBD1 is a possible D gene (6 bases). V lost 4 bases, J lost 2 bases, and 14 bases lay in between. This CDR3 contains 15 residues. The germline gives CDR1 MRHNA, CDR2 SNTAGT. In DNA, the CDR3 is TGTGCCAGCAGTGCCGACGACAGGAGAAACACTGAAGCTTTCTTT. It specifies CASSADDRRNTEAFF.

This clone was observed a single time. This chain connects TRBV2 to TRBJ2-7; unclear D gene. Trimming left V 4 bases short and J 3 bases short, with 16 bases between. This CDR3 comprises 15 residues. The germline CDR1 and CDR2 sequences are SNHLY and FYNNEI. Written as DNA, the CDR3 is TGTGCCAGCAGTGGCAGGTCAGTGAGCCTCTACGAGCAGTACTTC. Translated, it gives CASSGRSVSLYEQYF.

The chain has TRBV7-9 and TRBJ2-3; a weak D match, TRBD1 (6 bases). Germline loops: CDR1 SEHNR, CDR2 FQNEAQ (reference sequence). V was pared by 5 bases and J by 0 bases, with 12 bases between. This CDR3 is 15 amino acids long. The CDR3 protein is CASSLGQLSTDTQYF. The CDR3 DNA is TGTGCCAGCAGCCTCGGACAGCTTAGCACAGATACGCAGTATTTT.

This sequence joins TRBV2 and TRBJ2-1, with D uncertain. The CDR3 spans 11 residues. CDR1 is SNHLY, CDR2 FYNNEI, per germline. The V gene lost 7 bases and the J gene lost 5 bases, with 6 bases spanning the gap. The CDR3 protein is CASIVNNEQFF. The CDR3 coding sequence is TGTGCCAGCATTGTCAACAATGAGCAGTTCTTC.

The gene calls are TRBV7-3 and TRBJ2-1; tentative D call: TRBD2 (5 bases). Looked up from germline, CDR1 is SGHTA and CDR2 is FQGTGA. With 0 bases removed from V and 3 bases from J, the gap between germline ends came to 9 bases. This CDR3 region has 15 residues. This CDR3 reads CASSLTASLYNEQFF. CDR3 nucleotide sequence: TGTGCCAGCAGCTTAACGGCTAGCCTCTACAATGAGCAGTTCTTC. Full variable domain (rest looked up from reference TRBV7-3 and TRBJ2-1): GAGVSQTPSNKVTEKGKYVELRCDPISGHTALYWYRQSLGQGPEFLIYFQGTGAADDSGLPNDRFFAVRPEGSVSTLKIQRTERGDSAVYLCASSLTASLYNEQFFGPGTRLTVL.

The chain joins TRBV4-3 to TRBJ2-5; TRBD2 matches at 10 bases. The J call is doubtful: the DNA matches TRBJ2-7 better. CDR3 length: 15 residues. Germline assignment: CDR1 LGHNA and CDR2 YSLEER. In DNA, the CDR3 is TGCGCCAGCAGCCCCGGACTAGCGGCAACCTACGAGCAGTACTTC. It specifies CASSPGLAATYEQYF.

The rearrangement uses TRBV4-2 and TRBJ2-1; the match to TRBD2 covers 8 bases. The germline V gene encodes CDR1 LGHNA and CDR2 YNFKEQ. The J segment lost 10 bases and the V segment lost 0 bases, leaving 8 bases of the junction unmatched. The CDR3 runs 15 residues. CDR3 in amino acids: CASSQDEREIREQFF. The CDR3 DNA is TGTGCCAGCAGCCAAGATGAGCGGGAGATTCGGGAGCAGTTCTTC.

The sample holds a few counts of this clone. V usage is TRBV5-6 and J usage is TRBJ2-7, with D possibly being TRBD1 (5 bases). The V end lost 0 bases, the J end lost 3 bases, and 7 bases lay between the germline ends. The CDR3 is made up of 13 amino acids. In germline, CDR1 is SGHDT, CDR2 YYEEEE. Here the CDR3 reads CASSLAQGYEQYF. The DNA of the CDR3 is TGTGCCAGCAGCTTGGCTCAGGGCTACGAGCAGTACTTC.

CDR3 loop: CAWSTAGEKLFF. DNA for the CDR3: TGTGCCTGGAGTACCGCAGGGGAAAAACTGTTTTTT. The chain has TRBV30 and TRBJ1-4; D perhaps matches TRBD1 (5 bases). Trimming left V 2 bases short and J 8 bases short, with 9 bases between. The germline CDR1 and CDR2 sequences are GTSNPN and SVGIG (reference sequence). The CDR3 is 12 residues long.

CDR3 coding DNA: TGTGCCAGTAGTATAGGAATCGATCTAAGCTCCTACAATGAGCAGTTCTTC. As protein: CASSIGIDLSSYNEQFF. The chain is built from TRBV19 and TRBJ2-1; unclear D gene. The CDR3 totals 17 residues. Trimming pared 1 base from V and 0 bases from J, leaving 13 bases between. Looked up from germline, CDR1 is LNHDA and CDR2 is SQIVND (reference sequence).

This sequence joins TRBV5-1 and TRBJ2-3; no clear D gene. Germline V gene data show CDR1 as SGHRS and CDR2 as YFSETQ. The V end lost 4 bases, the J end lost 0 bases, and 9 bases lay between the germline ends. This CDR3 contains 14 residues. The CDR3, as DNA: TGCGCCAGCAGCCCAGGCCCTAGCACAGATACGCAGTATTTT. Protein product: CASSPGPSTDTQYF.

This clone was seen only once. The gene calls are TRBV5-1 and TRBJ1-2; tentative D call: TRBD1 (6 bases). In germline, CDR1 is SGHRS, CDR2 YFSETQ. CDR3 length: 17 amino acids. V was clipped by 4 bases and J by 1 base, with 20 bases between them. CDR3 region: CASSPSGQGRFNYGYTF. In DNA, the CDR3 is TGCGCCAGCAGCCCGTCGGGACAAGGGAGATTTAACTATGGCTACACCTTC.

This clone was detected once. The rearrangement uses TRBV27 and TRBJ2-5; the match to TRBD1 covers 7 bases. Trimming at V came to 4 bases and at J to 0 bases, leaving 14 bases not matched to a gene. The CDR3 loop spans 18 amino acids. Germline V gene lookup returns CDR1 MNHEY and CDR2 SMNVEV (reference sequence). CDR3 bases: TGTGCCAGCAGTTCGCAATTTGCCGGGACAGTGTACCAAGAGACCCAGTACTTC. This translates into CASSSQFAGTVYQETQYF.

The sample holds a few counts of this clone. This chain uses TRBV15 with TRBJ1-5; 8 bases line up with TRBD1. CDR1 and CDR2 from the germline V gene are LNHNV and YYDKDF (reference sequence). The J segment lost 2 bases and the V segment lost 1 base, leaving 4 bases of the junction unmatched. This CDR3 contains 16 residues. Written as DNA, the CDR3 is TGTGCCACCAGCAGAGGGGCGACAGGGGGCAATCAGCCCCAGCATTTT. Translation: CATSRGATGGNQPQHF.

This clone showed up just a few times. The J gene is TRBJ2-2, the V gene TRBV4-2; 8 nucleotides agree with TRBD2. CDR3 length equals 18 residues. The V segment lost 0 bases and the J segment 7 bases; nucleotides outside the gene matches: 13. Germline V gene sequence: CDR1 LGHNA, CDR2 YNFKEQ. The CDR3 loop reads CASSQDLAGGGENGELFF. The CDR3, as DNA: TGTGCCAGCAGCCAAGATCTGGCGGGGGGCGGCGAAAACGGGGAGCTGTTTTTT.

The DNA for the CDR3 is TGTGCCAGTAGAGTAGGGGGAAACAATCAGCCCCAGCATTTT. Protein: CASRVGGNNQPQHF. The V call is TRBV19, the J call TRBJ1-5, with a weak D call TRBD1 (6 bases). The CDR3 has 14 residues. Trimming took off 6 bases at V and 3 bases at J, with 12 bases between the two ends. Germline V CDR1 and CDR2: LNHDA, SQIVND (reference sequence).